This TCR beta chain came from a study of beta chain features in type 1 diabetes. The CDR3 runs 13 residues. Germline V lookup: CDR1 SQVTM, CDR2 ANQGSEA. The V end lost 3 bases, the J end lost 5 bases, and 11 bases lay between the germline ends. This clone was seen repeatedly, ten times or more. Expressed TCRB transcripts were sequenced because the isolated RNA had all been reverse transcribed beforehand. Sequencing used immunoSEQ multiplex PCR; TCRdb keeps in-frame clones, though not all of them. The sample has under 300,000 clones; 25% to 30% are singletons. The receptor's source is a man aged 25 to 40 in good health. This chain links TRBV29-1 with TRBJ2-1; D is unclear. Specimen: central memory CD4+ T cells from blood. The CDR3 DNA is TGCAGCGTTGATCTGAGACTCAACAATGAGCAGTTCTTC. As protein: CSVDLRLNNEQFF.